A selection of T cell receptor beta chains follows, all from one sample in a study of shared clonotypes between healthy human individuals. Sequenced by immunoSEQ multiplex PCR; TCRdb stores in-frame clones only, minus some. The sample holds around 700,000 clones, around 78% seen once. What was sequenced was memory CD4+ T cells sorted from blood. The receptor source for this set is a woman in her thirties in good health. The CDR3 runs from the conserved cysteine through the conserved F or W. D genes are given only for firm matches. Clone size is not always given. Where it is, it says once, few, many or a class for expanded clones.

-	few	TRBV5-1	TRBJ1-2	CASSSSQGQPHYGYTF	TGCGCCAGCAGCTCCTCACAGGGTCAACCCCACTATGGCTACACCTTC
-	once	TRBV5-4	TRBJ2-3	CASSFSGGGTDTQYF	TGTGCCAGCAGCTTTTCCGGAGGGGGCACAGATACGCAGTATTTT
TRBD2	once	TRBV28	TRBJ2-3	CASEREGTDTQYF	TGTGCCAGCGAGCGGGAGGGCACAGATACGCAGTATTTT
-	-	TRBV5-1	TRBJ2-7	CASSTLGPYEQYF	TGCGCCAGCAGCACCCTTGGGCCCTACGAGCAGTACTTC
TRBD1	-	TRBV28	TRBJ2-7	CASRGDSSYEQYF	TGTGCCAGCAGGGGGGACAGCTCCTACGAGCAGTACTTC
TRBD1	-	TRBV5-1	TRBJ1-1	CASSGGTGRTEAFF	TGCGCCAGCAGCGGGGGGACAGGGCGGACTGAAGCTTTCTTT
-	-	TRBV6-6	TRBJ2-7	CASRVSEGYEQYF	TGTGCCAGCAGAGTCTCGGAGGGTTACGAGCAGTACTTC
TRBD1	-	TRBV15	TRBJ1-5	CATSPRKLDRGQGPQHF	TGTGCCACCAGCCCTAGGAAACTGGACAGGGGCCAGGGACCCCAGCATTTT
TRBD2	-	TRBV19	TRBJ2-1	CASGLAALSPYNEQFF	TGTGCCAGCGGACTAGCGGCCTTAAGCCCCTACAATGAGCAGTTCTTC
TRBD2	once	TRBV4-2	TRBJ2-7	CASSPLAVSGEQYF	TGTGCCAGCAGCCCACTAGCGGTCTCGGGCGAGCAGTACTTC
-	-	TRBV11-2	TRBJ2-5	CASSATLVDSRQETQYF	TGTGCCAGCAGCGCAACGCTAGTTGACAGCAGACAAGAGACCCAGTACTTC
-	-	TRBV6-1	TRBJ1-3	CASSEAGAGGNTIYF	TGTGCCAGCAGTGAAGCAGGGGCGGGGGGAAACACCATATATTTT
TRBD2	-	TRBV10-2	TRBJ2-7	CASSESGGGYEQYF	TGCGCCAGCAGTGAGTCAGGCGGGGGGTACGAGCAGTACTTC
-	-	TRBV4-2	TRBJ1-1	CASSQLRVSEAFF	TGTGCCAGCAGCCAACTCAGGGTTTCTGAAGCTTTCTTT
-	-	TRBV7-9	TRBJ2-5	CASSSRGAGALETQYF	TGTGCCAGCAGCTCGAGGGGGGCAGGGGCATTAGAGACCCAGTACTTC
-	-	TRBV5-1	TRBJ1-2	CASSSTGTHYGYTF	TGCGCCAGCAGCTCAACCGGGACACACTATGGCTACACCTTC
-	-	TRBV5-1	TRBJ2-7	CASSLYVETYEQYF	TGCGCCAGCAGCTTGTATGTGGAAACCTACGAGCAGTACTTC
TRBD1	few	TRBV2	TRBJ1-4	CAGRDRGLSNEKLFF	TGTGCCGGCCGGGACAGGGGGTTGAGTAATGAAAAACTGTTTTTT
-	-	TRBV19	TRBJ2-1	CASSVARNPSYNEQFF	TGTGCCAGTAGTGTGGCTCGGAACCCTTCCTACAATGAGCAGTTCTTC
TRBD1	-	TRBV2	TRBJ1-5	CASSEFQGGGSNQPQHF	TGTGCCAGCAGTGAGTTTCAGGGGGGTGGAAGCAATCAGCCCCAGCATTTT
-	-	TRBV6-6	TRBJ1-1	CASSYSTGTKNTEAFF	TGTGCCAGCAGTTACTCGACAGGTACTAAGAACACTGAAGCTTTCTTT
-	-	TRBV7-2	TRBJ2-1	CASSHLRGRGEQFF	TGTGCCAGCAGCCACCTCCGAGGGAGGGGGGAGCAGTTCTTC
-	-	TRBV4-2	TRBJ1-6	CASSQVAAGPANSPLHF	TGTGCCAGCAGCCAAGTAGCGGCAGGGCCTGCTAATTCACCCCTCCACTTT
-	-	TRBV28	TRBJ1-2	CASRGRRRNYGYTF	TGTGCCAGCAGGGGGCGCCGGCGTAACTATGGCTACACCTTC
-	-	TRBV5-1	TRBJ1-1	CASSSGTLEAFF	TGCGCCAGCAGCTCCGGGACCTTGGAAGCTTTCTTT
TRBD2	-	TRBV7-3	TRBJ2-1	CASSPLHVPGLAGLNEQFF	TGTGCCAGCAGCCCATTGCATGTACCCGGACTAGCGGGATTAAATGAGCAGTTCTTC
-	-	TRBV6-1	TRBJ1-1	CASSRGSTGHTEAFF	TGTGCCAGCAGTCGAGGGAGTACGGGTCACACTGAAGCTTTCTTT
TRBD1	few	TRBV10-1	TRBJ2-3	CASRQGAETDTQYF	TGCGCCAGCAGACAGGGGGCCGAAACAGATACGCAGTATTTT
-	-	TRBV7-2	TRBJ1-3	CASSDPGGGNTIYF	TGTGCCAGCAGCGACCCGGGGGGCGGAAACACCATATATTTT
-	-	TRBV7-8	TRBJ2-3	CASSPPRQTSTDTQYF	TGTGCCAGCAGCCCCCCCCGGCAAACTAGCACAGATACGCAGTATTTT
-	-	TRBV6-5	TRBJ2-3	CASTPGGGRQYF	TGTGCCAGCACCCCGGGGGGCGGCAGGCAGTATTTT
-	-	TRBV25-1	TRBJ2-1	CASSDREKQFF	TGTGCCAGCAGTGATAGGGAAAAGCAGTTCTTC
TRBD1	-	TRBV5-1	TRBJ2-3	CASSDRAGTDTQYF	TGCGCCAGCAGCGACAGGGCTGGCACAGATACGCAGTATTTT
-	-	TRBV2	TRBJ1-2	CASSETGRGYTF	TGTGCCAGCAGTGAAACAGGGAGAGGCTACACCTTC
TRBD2	-	TRBV5-1	TRBJ2-7	CASSLLLATHEQYF	TGCGCCAGCAGCTTGTTACTAGCGACCCACGAGCAGTACTTC
-	-	TRBV18	TRBJ2-1	CASSQADEQFF	TGTGCCAGCTCGCAAGCCGATGAGCAGTTCTTC
-	-	TRBV11-2	TRBJ2-5	CASSLGDQETQYF	TGTGCCAGCAGCCTAGGGGATCAAGAGACCCAGTACTTC
-	-	TRBV18	TRBJ2-3	CASSPPRDGNTQYF	TGTGCCAGCTCACCACCGAGGGACGGTAATACGCAGTATTTT
-	-	TRBV19	TRBJ1-5	CASRSGGGNQPQHF	TGTGCCAGTAGATCTGGGGGCGGCAATCAGCCCCAGCATTTT
-	few	TRBV7-9	TRBJ1-3	CASSPTASRVNTIYF	TGTGCCAGCAGTCCGACGGCATCTCGGGTAAACACCATATATTTT
-	-	TRBV4-1	TRBJ1-4	CASSQLAGTLNEKLFF	TGCGCCAGCAGCCAACTAGCCGGGACACTAAATGAAAAACTGTTTTTT
-	many	TRBV7-2	TRBJ1-5	CASSLNALLSQPQHF	TGTGCCAGCAGCTTGAACGCCCTGTTGTCTCAGCCCCAGCATTTT
-	-	TRBV19	TRBJ1-2	CASSISSAANYGYTF	TGTGCCAGTAGTATAAGTAGCGCCGCGAACTATGGCTACACCTTC
-	-	TRBV7-2	TRBJ1-1	CASSLWGTEAFF	TGTGCCAGCAGCTTATGGGGTACTGAAGCTTTCTTT
TRBD2	-	TRBV27	TRBJ2-5	CASSLTSGRPQETQYF	TGTGCCAGCAGTTTGACTAGCGGGAGGCCTCAAGAGACCCAGTACTTC
-	-	TRBV29-1	TRBJ2-5	CSAQSSEQETQYF	TGCAGCGCCCAATCGTCAGAGCAAGAGACCCAGTACTTC
-	many	TRBV5-1	TRBJ2-3	CASSPGLNTDTQYF	TGCGCCAGCAGCCCGGGACTCAACACAGATACGCAGTATTTT
-	-	TRBV2	TRBJ1-5	CASTLQGTSSNQPQHF	TGTGCCAGCACCCTACAGGGTACCTCTAGCAATCAGCCCCAGCATTTT
TRBD1	few	TRBV7-2	TRBJ2-1	CASSFKGAKNGEQFF	TGTGCCAGCAGCTTTAAGGGGGCGAAAAACGGTGAGCAGTTCTTC
-	-	TRBV20-1	TRBJ2-7	CSAVGPILSF	TGCAGTGCCGTGGGACCGATACTAAGCTTC
TRBD2	few	TRBV7-8	TRBJ2-7	CASGLAGAYGGGLEQYF	TGTGCCAGTGGACTAGCGGGAGCCTACGGCGGGGGGCTCGAGCAGTACTTC
-	once	TRBV5-1	TRBJ1-1	CASSTQGSENTEAFF	TGCGCCAGCAGCACACAGGGTTCTGAAAACACTGAAGCTTTCTTT
TRBD2	-	TRBV5-1	TRBJ2-4	CASTPGTSGNIQYF	TGCGCCAGCACCCCCGGGACTAGCGGGAACATTCAGTACTTC